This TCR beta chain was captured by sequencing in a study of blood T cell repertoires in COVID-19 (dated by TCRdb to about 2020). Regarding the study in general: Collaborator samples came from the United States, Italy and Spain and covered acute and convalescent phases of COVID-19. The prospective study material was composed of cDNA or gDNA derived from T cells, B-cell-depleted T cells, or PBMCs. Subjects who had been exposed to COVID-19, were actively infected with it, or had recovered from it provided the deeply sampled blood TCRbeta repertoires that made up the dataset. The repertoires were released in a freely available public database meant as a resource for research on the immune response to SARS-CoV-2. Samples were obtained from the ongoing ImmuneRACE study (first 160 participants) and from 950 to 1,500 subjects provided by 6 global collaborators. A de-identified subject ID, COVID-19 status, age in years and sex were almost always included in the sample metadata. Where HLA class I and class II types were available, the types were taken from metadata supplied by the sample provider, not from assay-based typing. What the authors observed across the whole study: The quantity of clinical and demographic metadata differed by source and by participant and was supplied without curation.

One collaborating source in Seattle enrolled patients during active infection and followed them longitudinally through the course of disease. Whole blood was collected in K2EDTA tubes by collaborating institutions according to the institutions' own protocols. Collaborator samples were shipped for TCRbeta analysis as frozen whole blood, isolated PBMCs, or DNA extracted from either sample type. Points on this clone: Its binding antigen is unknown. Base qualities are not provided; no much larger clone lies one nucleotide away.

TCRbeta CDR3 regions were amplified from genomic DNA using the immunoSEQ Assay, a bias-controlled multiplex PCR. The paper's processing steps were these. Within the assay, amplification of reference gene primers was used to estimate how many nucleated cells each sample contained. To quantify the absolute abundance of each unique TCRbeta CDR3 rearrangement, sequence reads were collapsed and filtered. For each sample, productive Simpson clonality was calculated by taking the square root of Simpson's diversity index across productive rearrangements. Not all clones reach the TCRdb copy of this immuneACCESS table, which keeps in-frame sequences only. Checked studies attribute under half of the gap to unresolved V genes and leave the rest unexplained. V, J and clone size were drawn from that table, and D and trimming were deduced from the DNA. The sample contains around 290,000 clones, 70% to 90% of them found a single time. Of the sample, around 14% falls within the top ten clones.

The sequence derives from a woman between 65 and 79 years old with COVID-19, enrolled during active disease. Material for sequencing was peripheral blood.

The CDR3 corresponds to CASSLGLYEQYF. The nucleotide sequence reads as follows: TGTGCCAGCAGTTTGGGCCTCTACGAGCAGTACTTC. This chain is built from TRBV12-3 or TRBV12-4 and TRBJ2-7, with the D segment identity uncertain. Trimming at the junction amounts to 3 bases on V and 3 bases on J, and the germline ends lie 6 bases apart. Counted from cysteine to phenylalanine, this CDR3 has 12 amino acids. Only the CDR3 portion is preserved as DNA: 36 bases, with reading frame beginning at the first base.